This passage covers 10 T cell receptor beta chains from one sample sequenced in a study of T cell changes during pregnancy in multiple sclerosis. The method was immunoSEQ multiplex PCR; TCRdb's version includes in-frame clones alone and lacks a portion of them. The sample yields some 87,000 clones, approximately 92% seen once. The sample in question was CD4+ T cells from peripheral blood mononuclear cells, obtained before pregnancy. The receptor source for this set is a female donor with multiple sclerosis, enrolled in a pregnancy study.

The chain combines TRBV18 with TRBJ2-2, with 7 nucleotides matching TRBD1. Germline V gene sequence: CDR1 KGHSH, CDR2 LQKENI. The CDR3 covers 16 residues. V dropped 4 bases and J dropped 1; count of bases not matched to a gene: 6. In DNA, the CDR3 is TGTGCCAGCTCACGTCTGACAGGGAAGAACACCGGGGAGCTGTTTTTT. Protein: CASSRLTGKNTGELFF.

CDR3 sequence: CAWSPPRAWGAEAFF. CDR3 DNA: TGTGCCTGGAGTCCTCCCAGGGCTTGGGGCGCTGAAGCTTTCTTT. The rearrangement joins TRBV30 to TRBJ1-1, with D maybe TRBD1 (5 bases). The V end lost 2 bases, the J end lost 6 bases, and 19 bases lay between the germline ends. The CDR3 spans 15 residues. Germline CDR1 reads GTSNPN; CDR2 reads SVGIG (reference sequence).

CDR3 bases: TGTGCCATCAGTGAGGGGACAGGGTCTACTAACTATGGCTACACCTTC. Amino acid sequence: CAISEGTGSTNYGYTF. The chain uses TRBV10-3 and TRBJ1-2; TRBD1 aligns across 9 bases. The V gene's germline CDR1 is ENHRY and CDR2 SYGVKD. This CDR3 comprises 16 residues. Trimming removed 2 bases from V and 0 bases from J; junction bases left unmatched: 4.

The rearrangement joins TRBV10-3 to TRBJ2-7; TRBD2 matches at 8 bases. Germline-derived CDR1 and CDR2 are ENHRY and SYGVKD. V lost 11 bases to trimming and J lost 5 bases; unmatched junction nucleotides: 11. The CDR3 is 13 residues long. CDR3 DNA: TGTGCCGTTGGCAAAGGACTAGCAAACGAGCAGTACTTC. This gives the protein CAVGKGLANEQYF.

The V gene is TRBV19, the J gene TRBJ2-2, with 9 bases fitting TRBD2. Germline loops: CDR1 LNHDA, CDR2 SQIVND (reference sequence). The CDR3 is 15 amino acids. The ends lost 2 bases at V and 7 bases at J; junction bases unmatched: 5. This CDR3 reads CASSISRGRGGELFF. CDR3 bases: TGTGCCAGTAGTATATCTCGCGGGAGGGGCGGGGAGCTGTTTTTT.

This sequence joins TRBV27 and TRBJ2-7; TRBD1 matches at 9 bases. Germline V gene sequence: CDR1 MNHEY, CDR2 SMNVEV (reference sequence). This CDR3 has 14 residues. V lost 6 bases to trimming and J lost 5 bases; unmatched junction nucleotides: 8. CDR3 residues: CASRPGQGRNEQYF. CDR3 DNA sequence: TGTGCCAGCAGGCCGGGACAGGGAAGGAACGAGCAGTACTTC.

The chain links TRBV25-1 to TRBJ2-7; 8 bases are shared with TRBD1. Germline V gene data show CDR1 as MGHDK and CDR2 as SYGVNS. The junction had 8 bases not matched to a gene; V was cut back by 1 base and J by 3 bases. CDR3 length: 16 residues. This chain's CDR3 is CASSEWTRGQGYEQYF. As DNA, the CDR3 is TGTGCCAGCAGTGAATGGACCCGAGGACAGGGCTACGAGCAGTACTTC.

The chain uses TRBV5-1 and TRBJ1-2; 7 positions match TRBD1. The germline CDR1 and CDR2 sequences are SGHRS and YFSETQ. CDR3 length: 15 residues. V lost 0 bases and J lost 3; bases outside the gene matches: 5. CDR3 amino acids: CASSLARGIDYGYTF. In nucleotides, the CDR3 is TGCGCCAGCAGCTTGGCCAGGGGGATCGACTATGGCTACACCTTC.

V gene TRBV5-1 combines with J gene TRBJ2-7, with 9 bases fitting TRBD2. CDR1 is SGHRS and CDR2 is YFSETQ in the germline V gene. After removal of 0 bases from V and 3 bases from J, the junction contained 4 bases not matched to a gene. The CDR3 covers 15 residues. CDR3 DNA sequence: TGCGCCAGCAGCTTGGTAGCGGGAGCCATCTACGAGCAGTACTTC. Amino acid sequence: CASSLVAGAIYEQYF.

The V gene is TRBV28, the J gene TRBJ2-7; D might be TRBD1 (6 bases). V dropped 4 bases and J dropped 3 bases, with 16 bases sitting between them. The CDR3 is 15 amino acids. Looked up from germline, CDR1 is MDHEN and CDR2 is SYDVKM. The CDR3 DNA sequence: TGTGCCAGCAGTTCTGGGGACAAACTGAGCTACGAGCAGTACTTC. This gives the protein CASSSGDKLSYEQYF.